These T cell receptor beta chains were read from a single sample in a study of OX40 agonist ivuxolimab in advanced cancers. TCRdb's table, derived via immunoSEQ multiplex PCR, lists solely in-frame clones and lacks some. This sample has about 76,000 clones, with around 86% found just once. The sequences come from CD4+ or CD8+ T cells sorted from blood, collected in a trial of the OX40 agonist ivuxolimab. These TCRs come from an adult with an advanced solid tumor such as melanoma, head and neck, liver or kidney cancer. The CDR3 runs from the conserved cysteine through the conserved F or W. Fields, in order: D gene, clone size, J gene, V gene, CDR3 DNA, CDR3 protein. A D gene is named only where the DNA matches it firmly. Only some rows state a clone size, as once, few, many or a class for expanded clones.

D: NA
size: once
J: TRBJ2-3
V: TRBV6-5
DNA: TGTGCCAGCCGGGACGGCAGGCGGGCAGATACGCAGTATTTT
CDR3: CASRDGRRADTQYF

D: NA
size: NA
J: TRBJ2-1
V: TRBV19
DNA: TGTGCCAGTAGTGACGGGGGCCGGTACAATGAGCAGTTCTTC
CDR3: CASSDGGRYNEQFF

D: TRBD2
size: NA
J: TRBJ2-3
V: TRBV27
DNA: TGTGCCAGCAGTCCTACGAGCGGGAGGGGAGGAACGCAGTATTTT
CDR3: CASSPTSGRGGTQYF

D: NA
size: NA
J: TRBJ1-2
V: TRBV6-5
DNA: TGTGCCAGCAGTTTCGGGACTTGGGGCTACACCTTC
CDR3: CASSFGTWGYTF

D: NA
size: NA
J: TRBJ2-7
V: TRBV7-9
DNA: TGTGCCAGCAGCCCGCCCAAGGGGGACGAGCAGTACTTC
CDR3: CASSPPKGDEQYF

D: NA
size: NA
J: TRBJ2-5
V: TRBV5-8
DNA: TGTGCCAGCAGCCTCCAACAAGAGACCCAGTACTTC
CDR3: CASSLQQETQYF

D: TRBD2
size: once
J: TRBJ2-3
V: TRBV18
DNA: TGTGCCAGCTCACCCCCGGGACTAGCGGGGATAGATACGCAGTATTTT
CDR3: CASSPPGLAGIDTQYF

D: TRBD2
size: NA
J: TRBJ2-7
V: TRBV5-6
DNA: TGTGCCAGCAGCCTTCGGGCGGGAGGGATCTACGAGCAGTACTTC
CDR3: CASSLRAGGIYEQYF

D: NA
size: NA
J: TRBJ1-1
V: TRBV19
DNA: TGTGCCAGTAGTGCGGGACGGCCGAACACTGAAGCTTTCTTT
CDR3: CASSAGRPNTEAFF

D: NA
size: NA
J: TRBJ1-3
V: TRBV13
DNA: TGTGCCAGCAGCTTAGGGACACGACACTCTGGAAACACCATATATTTT
CDR3: CASSLGTRHSGNTIYF

D: NA
size: NA
J: TRBJ2-7
V: TRBV30
DNA: TGTGCCTGGAGTGTACGTAGGACAGAGTACTCCTACGAGCAGTACTTC
CDR3: CAWSVRRTEYSYEQYF

D: NA
size: NA
J: TRBJ1-4
V: TRBV4-2
DNA: TGTGCCAGCGGAGAGATTAATGAAAAACTGTTTTTT
CDR3: CASGEINEKLFF

D: TRBD1
size: NA
J: TRBJ2-1
V: TRBV2
DNA: TGTGCCAGCATTCATGACAGGGGGTATGAGCAGTTCTTC
CDR3: CASIHDRGYEQFF

D: TRBD2
size: NA
J: TRBJ2-1
V: TRBV7-2
DNA: TGTGCCAGCAGCTTAGGGGGTAGCGGGAGATCTGGCAATGAGCAGTTCTTC
CDR3: CASSLGGSGRSGNEQFF

D: NA
size: NA
J: TRBJ2-4
V: TRBV19
DNA: TGTGCCAGTAGTAAGTCACTAGCCAAAAACATTCAGTACTTC
CDR3: CASSKSLAKNIQYF

D: TRBD2
size: once
J: TRBJ2-2
V: TRBV4-3
DNA: TGCGCCAGCAGCCGAACTGCGGGGGGAAGGGAGACCGGGGAGCTGTTTTTT
CDR3: CASSRTAGGRETGELFF

D: NA
size: NA
J: TRBJ2-6
V: TRBV29-1
DNA: TGCAGCGTTCGGTCGGTCAGCCCCTCTGGGGCCAACGTCCTGACTTTC
CDR3: CSVRSVSPSGANVLTF

D: NA
size: NA
J: TRBJ1-2
V: TRBV4-1
DNA: TGCGCCAGCAGCCAATCCAACCAGGGGACTAACTATGGCTACACCTTC
CDR3: CASSQSNQGTNYGYTF

D: TRBD1
size: NA
J: TRBJ1-2
V: TRBV27
DNA: TGTGCCAGCAGTTTTTTAACCCAGGGGGCAGGGTACACCTTC
CDR3: CASSFLTQGAGYTF

D: NA
size: NA
J: TRBJ2-3
V: TRBV11-3
DNA: TGTGCCAGCAGCTTAAGTGGGCCTATTAATACGCAGTATTTT
CDR3: CASSLSGPINTQYF

D: TRBD2
size: few
J: TRBJ2-2
V: TRBV6-1
DNA: TGTGCCAGCAAACCGGCGGGGGGGACAACCGGGGAGCTGTTTTTT
CDR3: CASKPAGGTTGELFF

D: NA
size: NA
J: TRBJ2-7
V: TRBV5-4
DNA: TGTGCCAGCAGCTACCTAACTAGGACCGAGCTCCTTGGCGAGCAGTACTTC
CDR3: CASSYLTRTELLGEQYF

D: NA
size: NA
J: TRBJ1-1
V: TRBV5-1
DNA: TGCGCCAGCAGCCAATTGGGGGTTATGAACACTGAAGCTTTCTTT
CDR3: CASSQLGVMNTEAFF

D: NA
size: NA
J: TRBJ1-6
V: TRBV29-1
DNA: TGCAGCGTTGGGGGGGGAAATTCACCCCTCCACTTT
CDR3: CSVGGGNSPLHF

D: NA
size: NA
J: TRBJ1-2
V: TRBV4-3
DNA: TGCGCCAGCAGCCAAAATAATAACTATGGCTACACCTTC
CDR3: CASSQNNNYGYTF

D: TRBD1
size: NA
J: TRBJ1-1
V: TRBV6-5
DNA: TGTGCCAGCAGCCACGGAGGGGGCGACACTGAAGCTTTCTTT
CDR3: CASSHGGGDTEAFF

D: TRBD2
size: NA
J: TRBJ2-5
V: TRBV7-3
DNA: TGTGCCAGCAGCCCGGGGCCGGCTAGCGGGGAGACCCAGTACTTC
CDR3: CASSPGPASGETQYF

D: NA
size: NA
J: TRBJ1-1
V: TRBV7-9
DNA: TGTGCCAGCAGCATTCACAACGAAGCTTTCTTT
CDR3: CASSIHNEAFF

D: TRBD2
size: NA
J: TRBJ2-3
V: TRBV5-8
DNA: TGTGCCAGCAGCTTGAAAGGCGGGGGTTGGACAGATACGCAGTATTTT
CDR3: CASSLKGGGWTDTQYF

D: TRBD1
size: NA
J: TRBJ1-2
V: TRBV28
DNA: TGTGCCAGCAGTTCCCTCACAGGGGGCAGGTATGGCTACACCTTC
CDR3: CASSSLTGGRYGYTF

D: TRBD1
size: NA
J: TRBJ1-4
V: TRBV4-3
DNA: TGCGCCAGCAGCCAACTGAGACAGGGAGGCCCGACTAATGAAAAACTGTTTTTT
CDR3: CASSQLRQGGPTNEKLFF

D: NA
size: NA
J: TRBJ1-2
V: TRBV27
DNA: TGTGCCAGCAGTCGGGAGAGGGGTGGATACTATGGCTACACCTTC
CDR3: CASSRERGGYYGYTF

D: TRBD1
size: once
J: TRBJ1-2
V: TRBV7-9
DNA: TGTGCCAGCAGTGTCCTCGGACAGGGGGCTGCTCGGTATGGCTACACCTTC
CDR3: CASSVLGQGAARYGYTF

D: NA
size: NA
J: TRBJ1-5
V: TRBV7-2
DNA: TGTGCCAGCAGCGAAGCCGGCCAGCCCCAGCATTTT
CDR3: CASSEAGQPQHF

D: NA
size: NA
J: TRBJ1-1
V: TRBV5-6
DNA: TGTGCCAGCAGCAGGAGGACAGAGAGGAGGTCCGACACTGAAGCTTTCTTT
CDR3: CASSRRTERRSDTEAFF

D: NA
size: NA
J: TRBJ1-6
V: TRBV6-6
DNA: TGTGCCAGCACCTGGGGAGGGGCTTTTTCACCCCTCCACTTT
CDR3: CASTWGGAFSPLHF

D: TRBD1
size: NA
J: TRBJ1-3
V: TRBV5-1
DNA: TGCGCCAGCAGCTTGTCAGACAGGGGTGGTGGAAACACCATATATTTT
CDR3: CASSLSDRGGGNTIYF

D: NA
size: NA
J: TRBJ2-5
V: TRBV7-9
DNA: TGTGCCAGCACCCCAGAAGAGACCCAGTACTTC
CDR3: CASTPEETQYF

D: TRBD1
size: NA
J: TRBJ1-3
V: TRBV18
DNA: TGTGCCAGCTCACCCTTCTCTGGACAGGGTGGAAACACCATATATTTT
CDR3: CASSPFSGQGGNTIYF

D: TRBD1
size: NA
J: TRBJ1-2
V: TRBV11-3
DNA: TGTGCCAGCAGCTCCGTTGCCAACAGGGGAGGTTGGTATGGCTACACCTTC
CDR3: CASSSVANRGGWYGYTF

D: NA
size: few
J: TRBJ2-5
V: TRBV7-2
DNA: TGTGCCAGCAGCCAAACTACGGAGACCCAGTACTTC
CDR3: CASSQTTETQYF

D: NA
size: NA
J: TRBJ2-7
V: TRBV5-4
DNA: TGTGCCAGCAGCTTGGTTCGCTGGAACTACGAGCAGTACTTC
CDR3: CASSLVRWNYEQYF

D: NA
size: once
J: TRBJ2-2
V: TRBV6-5
DNA: TGTGCCAGCAGTTCCAGGGGCGGGAACACCGGGGAGCTGTTTTTT
CDR3: CASSSRGGNTGELFF